This T cell receptor (beta chain) appears in the sequencing data of a study of beta chain features in type 1 diabetes. Only a few counts were recorded for this clone. Antigen specificity is unknown. The study's findings and limits: Sampled from patients, naive, central memory and Treg TCRB repertoires appeared more similar than those sampled from healthy donors. Fewer junction insertions and more nucleotide deletions appeared in type 1 diabetes patients. Shorter TCRB CDR3s, moderately but significantly so, marked every one of the four CD4+ subsets in Type 1 diabetes patients. Cells that show high TCR expression could be over-represented by cDNA sequencing.

The CDR3 loop spans 16 amino acids. The germline gives CDR1 ENHRY, CDR2 SYGVKD. V gave up 0 bases and J gave up 6 bases, with 18 bases separating them. What was sequenced were expressed TCRB transcripts, since all of the isolated RNA had been reverse transcribed. Sequenced by immunoSEQ multiplex PCR; TCRdb stores in-frame clones only, minus some. Of 200,000 to 250,000 clones listed, 27% are singletons. This chain joins TRBV10-3 and TRBJ2-7; no reliable D call. The clonotype originates from a young man in good health. Sequencing was done on a sample of central memory CD4+ T cells from blood. Here the CDR3 DNA reads TGTGCCATCAGTGAGTCCGGCCAGGTAGGGAATAGCGAGCAGTACTTC. Its translation: CAISESGQVGNSEQYF.